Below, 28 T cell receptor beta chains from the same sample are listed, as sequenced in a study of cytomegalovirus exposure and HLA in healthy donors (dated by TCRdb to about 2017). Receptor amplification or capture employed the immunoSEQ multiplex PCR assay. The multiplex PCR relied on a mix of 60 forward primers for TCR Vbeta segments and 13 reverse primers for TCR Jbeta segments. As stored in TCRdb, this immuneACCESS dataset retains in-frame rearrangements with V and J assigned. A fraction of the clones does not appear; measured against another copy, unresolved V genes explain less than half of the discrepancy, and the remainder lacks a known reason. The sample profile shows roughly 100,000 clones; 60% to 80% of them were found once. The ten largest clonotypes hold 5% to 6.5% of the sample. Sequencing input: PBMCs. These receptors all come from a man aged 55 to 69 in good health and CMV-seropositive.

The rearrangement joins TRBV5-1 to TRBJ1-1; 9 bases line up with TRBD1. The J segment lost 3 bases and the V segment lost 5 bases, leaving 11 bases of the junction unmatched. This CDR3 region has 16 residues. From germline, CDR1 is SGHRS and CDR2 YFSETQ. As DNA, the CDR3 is TGCGCCAGCAGACGCACCGGGACAGGGTTTGACACTGAAGCTTTCTTT. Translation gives CASRRTGTGFDTEAFF.

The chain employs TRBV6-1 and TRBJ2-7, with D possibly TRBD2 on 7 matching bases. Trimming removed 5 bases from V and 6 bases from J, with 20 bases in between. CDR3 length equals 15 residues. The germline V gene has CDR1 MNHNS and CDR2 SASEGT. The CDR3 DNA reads TGTGCCAGCAGTCGAAGGGGGGGGGCCACTCGCGAGCAGTACTTC. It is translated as CASSRRGGATREQYF.

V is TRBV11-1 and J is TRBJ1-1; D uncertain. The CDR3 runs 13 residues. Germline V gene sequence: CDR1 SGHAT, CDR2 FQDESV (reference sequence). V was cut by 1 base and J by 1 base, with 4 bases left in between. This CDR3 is CASSLGENTEAFF. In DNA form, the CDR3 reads TGTGCCAGCAGCTTAGGAGAGAACACTGAAGCTTTCTTT.

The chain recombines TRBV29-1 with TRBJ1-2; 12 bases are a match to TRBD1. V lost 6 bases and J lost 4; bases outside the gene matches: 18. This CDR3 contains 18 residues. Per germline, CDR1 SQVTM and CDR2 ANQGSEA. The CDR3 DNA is TGCAGCGTGACCCGTACACGCCCGGGACAGGGGGCGGGCTATGGCTACACCTTC. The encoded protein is CSVTRTRPGQGAGYGYTF.

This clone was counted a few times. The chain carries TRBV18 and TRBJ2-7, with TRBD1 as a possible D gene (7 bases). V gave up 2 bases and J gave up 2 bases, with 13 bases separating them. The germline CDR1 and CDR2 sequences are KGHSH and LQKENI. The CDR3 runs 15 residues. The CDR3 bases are TGTGCCAGCTCACCAGGAGGGGGCCAAACCTACGAGCAGTACTTC. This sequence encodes CASSPGGGQTYEQYF.

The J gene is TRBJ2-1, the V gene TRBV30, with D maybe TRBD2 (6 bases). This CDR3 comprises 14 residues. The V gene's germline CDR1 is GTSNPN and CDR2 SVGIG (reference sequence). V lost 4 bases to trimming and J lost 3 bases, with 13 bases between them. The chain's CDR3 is CAWNVAARYNEQFF. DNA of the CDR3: TGTGCCTGGAATGTAGCGGCTCGCTACAATGAGCAGTTCTTC.

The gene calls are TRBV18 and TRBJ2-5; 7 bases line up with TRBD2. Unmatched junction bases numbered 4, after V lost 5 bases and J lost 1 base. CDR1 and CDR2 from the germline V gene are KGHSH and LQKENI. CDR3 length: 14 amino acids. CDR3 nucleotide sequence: TGTGCCAGCTCATACTCTAGCGGCCAAGAGACCCAGTACTTC. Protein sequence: CASSYSSGQETQYF.

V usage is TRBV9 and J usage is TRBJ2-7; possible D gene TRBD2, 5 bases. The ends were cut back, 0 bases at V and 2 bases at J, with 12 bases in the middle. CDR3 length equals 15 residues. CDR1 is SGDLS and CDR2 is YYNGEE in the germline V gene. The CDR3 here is CASSVAPIGAYEQYF. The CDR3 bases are TGTGCCAGCAGCGTAGCTCCCATCGGGGCCTACGAGCAGTACTTC.

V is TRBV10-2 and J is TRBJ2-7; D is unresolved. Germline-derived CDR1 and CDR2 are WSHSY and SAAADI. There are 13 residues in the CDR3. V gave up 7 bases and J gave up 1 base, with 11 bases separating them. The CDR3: CASTGFSSYEQYF. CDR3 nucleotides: TGCGCCAGCACCGGGTTCTCTTCCTACGAGCAGTACTTC.

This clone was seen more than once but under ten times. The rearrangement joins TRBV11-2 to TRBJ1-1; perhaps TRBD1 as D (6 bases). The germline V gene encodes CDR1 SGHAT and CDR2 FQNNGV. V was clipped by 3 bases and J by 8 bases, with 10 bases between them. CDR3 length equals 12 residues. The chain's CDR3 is CASSFPGTEAFF. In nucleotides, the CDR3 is TGTGCCAGCAGCTTCCCCGGGACAGAAGCTTTCTTT.

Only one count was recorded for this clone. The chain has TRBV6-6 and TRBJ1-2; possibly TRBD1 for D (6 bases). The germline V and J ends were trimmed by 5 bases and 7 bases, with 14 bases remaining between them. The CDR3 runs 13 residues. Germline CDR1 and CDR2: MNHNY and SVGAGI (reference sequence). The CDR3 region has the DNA TGTGCCAGCAGTACCTCCCAGGGGACTGGCTACACCTTC. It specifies CASSTSQGTGYTF.

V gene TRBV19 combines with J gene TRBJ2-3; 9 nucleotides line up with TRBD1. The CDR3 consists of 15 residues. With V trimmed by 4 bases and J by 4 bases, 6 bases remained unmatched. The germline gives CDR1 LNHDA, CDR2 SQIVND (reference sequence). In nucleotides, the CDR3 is TGTGCCAGTAGTAGAAGACAGGGGGGTCCAGATACGCAGTATTTT. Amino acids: CASSRRQGGPDTQYF.

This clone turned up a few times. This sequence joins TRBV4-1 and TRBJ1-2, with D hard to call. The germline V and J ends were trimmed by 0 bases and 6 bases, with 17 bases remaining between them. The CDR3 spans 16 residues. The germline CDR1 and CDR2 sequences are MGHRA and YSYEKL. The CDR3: CASSQDLFRRFDGYTF. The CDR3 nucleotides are TGCGCCAGCAGCCAAGATCTTTTTAGGAGGTTCGATGGCTACACCTTC.

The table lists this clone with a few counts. CDR3 in amino acids: CASPSQAFF. CDR3 DNA: TGTGCCAGCCCATCACAGGCTTTCTTT. V gene TRBV6-6 combines with J gene TRBJ1-1, with D uncertain. The CDR3 spans 9 residues. The V gene lost 8 bases and the J gene lost 11 bases, with 9 bases spanning the gap. The germline CDR1 and CDR2 sequences are MNHNY and SVGAGI (reference sequence).

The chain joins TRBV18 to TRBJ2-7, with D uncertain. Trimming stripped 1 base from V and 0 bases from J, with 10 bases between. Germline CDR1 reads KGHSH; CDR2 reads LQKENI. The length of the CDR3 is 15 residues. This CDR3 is CASSPQQDSSYEQYF. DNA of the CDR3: TGTGCCAGCTCACCACAGCAGGATAGCTCCTACGAGCAGTACTTC.

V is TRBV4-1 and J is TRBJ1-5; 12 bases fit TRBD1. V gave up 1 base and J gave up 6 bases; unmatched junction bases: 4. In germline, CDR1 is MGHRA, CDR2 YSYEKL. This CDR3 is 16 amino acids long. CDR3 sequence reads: CASSQAGTGGGQPQHF. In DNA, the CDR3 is TGCGCCAGCAGCCAAGCCGGGACAGGGGGCGGTCAGCCCCAGCATTTT.

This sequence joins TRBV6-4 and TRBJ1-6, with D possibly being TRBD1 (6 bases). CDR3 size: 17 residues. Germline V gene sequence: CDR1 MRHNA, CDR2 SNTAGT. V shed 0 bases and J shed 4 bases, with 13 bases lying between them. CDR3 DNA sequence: TGTGCCAGCAGTGACTCGCTTGACGGACAGTATAATTCACCCCTCCACTTT. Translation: CASSDSLDGQYNSPLHF.

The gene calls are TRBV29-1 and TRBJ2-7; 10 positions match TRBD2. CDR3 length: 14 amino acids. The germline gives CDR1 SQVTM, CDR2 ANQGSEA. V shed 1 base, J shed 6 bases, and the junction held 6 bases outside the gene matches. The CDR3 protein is CSVEVALAGAEQYF. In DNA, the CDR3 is TGCAGCGTTGAAGTCGCCCTAGCGGGGGCCGAGCAGTACTTC.

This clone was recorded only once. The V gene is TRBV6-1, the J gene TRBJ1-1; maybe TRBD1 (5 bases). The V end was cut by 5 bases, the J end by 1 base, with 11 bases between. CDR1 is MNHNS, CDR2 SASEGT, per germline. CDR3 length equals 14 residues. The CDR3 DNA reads TGTGCCAGCAGTCTATATGACAGGAACACTGAAGCTTTCTTT. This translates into CASSLYDRNTEAFF.

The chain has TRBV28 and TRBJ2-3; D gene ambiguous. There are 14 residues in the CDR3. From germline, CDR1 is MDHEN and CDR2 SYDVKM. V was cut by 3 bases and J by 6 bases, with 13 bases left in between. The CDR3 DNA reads TGTGCCAGCAGTTTGGTGACTCTGGCGGATACGCAGTATTTT. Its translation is CASSLVTLADTQYF. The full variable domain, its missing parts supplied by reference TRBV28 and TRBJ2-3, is DVKVTQSSRYLVKRTGEKVFLECVQDMDHENMFWYRQDPGLGLRLIYFSYDVKMKEKGDIPEGYSVSREKKERFSLILESASTNQTSMYLCASSLVTLADTQYFGPGTRLTVL.

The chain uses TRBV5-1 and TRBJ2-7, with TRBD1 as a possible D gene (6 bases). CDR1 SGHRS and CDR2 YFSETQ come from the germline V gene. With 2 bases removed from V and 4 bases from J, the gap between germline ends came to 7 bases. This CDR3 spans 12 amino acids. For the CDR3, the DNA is TGCGCCAGCAGCTTTGACAGGTACGAGCAGTACTTC. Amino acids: CASSFDRYEQYF.

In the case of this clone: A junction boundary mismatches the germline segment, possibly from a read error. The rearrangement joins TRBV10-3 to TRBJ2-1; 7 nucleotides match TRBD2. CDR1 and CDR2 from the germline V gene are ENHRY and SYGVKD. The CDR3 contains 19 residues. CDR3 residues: CAISESLGSGLLSHNEQFF. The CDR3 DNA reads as TGTGCCATCAGTGAGTCCTTAGGTAGCGGGCTCCTCTCCCACAATGAGCAGTTCTTC.

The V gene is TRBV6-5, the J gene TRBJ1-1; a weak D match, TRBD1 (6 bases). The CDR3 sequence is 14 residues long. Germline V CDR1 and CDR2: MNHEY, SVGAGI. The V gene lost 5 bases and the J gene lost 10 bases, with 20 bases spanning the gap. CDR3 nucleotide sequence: TGTGCCAGCAGTGAAGAATTCCTTACAGGGTTAGCTTTCTTT. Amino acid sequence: CASSEEFLTGLAFF.

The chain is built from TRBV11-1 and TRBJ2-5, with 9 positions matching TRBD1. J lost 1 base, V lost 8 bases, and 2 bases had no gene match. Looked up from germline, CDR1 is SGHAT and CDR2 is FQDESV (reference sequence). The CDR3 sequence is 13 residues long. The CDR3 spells CASGTGLQETQYF. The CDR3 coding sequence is TGTGCCAGCGGGACAGGGCTCCAAGAGACCCAGTACTTC.

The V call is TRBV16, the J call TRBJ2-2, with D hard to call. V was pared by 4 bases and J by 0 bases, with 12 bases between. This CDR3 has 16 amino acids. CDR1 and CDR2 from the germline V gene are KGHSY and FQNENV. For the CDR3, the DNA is TGTGCCAGCAGCCCCCGAGGCAGTTCGAACACCGGGGAGCTGTTTTTT. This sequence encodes CASSPRGSSNTGELFF.

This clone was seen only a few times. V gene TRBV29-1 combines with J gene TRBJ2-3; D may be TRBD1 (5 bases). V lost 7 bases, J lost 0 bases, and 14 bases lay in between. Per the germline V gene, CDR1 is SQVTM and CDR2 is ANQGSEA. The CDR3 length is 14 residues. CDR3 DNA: TGCAGCGGACAAGGACACTCAAGCACAGATACGCAGTATTTT. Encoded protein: CSGQGHSSTDTQYF.

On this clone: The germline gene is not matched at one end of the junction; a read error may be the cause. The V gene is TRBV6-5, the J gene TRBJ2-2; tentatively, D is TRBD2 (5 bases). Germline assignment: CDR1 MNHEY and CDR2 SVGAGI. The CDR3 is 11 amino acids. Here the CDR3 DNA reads TGTGCCAGCAGTGTCACCCGGGGAGCTGTTTTT. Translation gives CASSVTRGAVF.

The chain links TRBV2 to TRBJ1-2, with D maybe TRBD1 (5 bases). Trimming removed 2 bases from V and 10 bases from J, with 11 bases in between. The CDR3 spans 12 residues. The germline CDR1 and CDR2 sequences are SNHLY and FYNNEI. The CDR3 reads CASSEPQDDYTF. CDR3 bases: TGTGCCAGCAGTGAACCACAGGACGACTACACCTTC.